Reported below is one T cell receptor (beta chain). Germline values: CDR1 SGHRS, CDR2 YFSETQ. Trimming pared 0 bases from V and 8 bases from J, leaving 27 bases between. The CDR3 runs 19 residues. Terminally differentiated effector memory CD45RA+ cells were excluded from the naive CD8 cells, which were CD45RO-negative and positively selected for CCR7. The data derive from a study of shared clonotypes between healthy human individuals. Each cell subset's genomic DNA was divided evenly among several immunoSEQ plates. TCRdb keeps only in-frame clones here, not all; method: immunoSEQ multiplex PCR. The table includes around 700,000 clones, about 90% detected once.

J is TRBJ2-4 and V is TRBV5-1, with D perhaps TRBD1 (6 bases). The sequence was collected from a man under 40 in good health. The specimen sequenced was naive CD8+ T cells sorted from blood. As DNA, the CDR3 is TGCGCCAGCAGCTTGGTAGGTCAGTGGGCCAGGGACATCAGAGACATTCAGTACTTC. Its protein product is CASSLVGQWARDIRDIQYF.